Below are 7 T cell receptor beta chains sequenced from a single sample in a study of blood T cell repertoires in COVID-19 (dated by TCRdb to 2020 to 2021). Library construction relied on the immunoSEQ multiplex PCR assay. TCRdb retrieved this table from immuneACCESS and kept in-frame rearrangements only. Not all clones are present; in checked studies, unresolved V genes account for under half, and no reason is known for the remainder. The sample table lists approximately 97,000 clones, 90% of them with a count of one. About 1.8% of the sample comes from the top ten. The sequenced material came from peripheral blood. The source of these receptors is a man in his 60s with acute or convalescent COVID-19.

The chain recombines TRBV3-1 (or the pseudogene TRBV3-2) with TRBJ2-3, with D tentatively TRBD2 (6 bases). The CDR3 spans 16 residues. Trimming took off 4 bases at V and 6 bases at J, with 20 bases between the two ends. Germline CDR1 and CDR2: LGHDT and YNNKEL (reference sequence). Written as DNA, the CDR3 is TGTGCCAGCAGCCGCCGCCCGGGTCCAGGAGGGGATACGCAGTATTTT. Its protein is CASSRRPGPGGDTQYF.

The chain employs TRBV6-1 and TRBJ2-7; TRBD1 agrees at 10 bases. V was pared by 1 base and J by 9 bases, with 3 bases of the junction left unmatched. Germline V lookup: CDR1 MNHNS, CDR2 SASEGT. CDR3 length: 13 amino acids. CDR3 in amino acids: CASSEGQGAGQYV. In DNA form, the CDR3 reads TGTGCCAGCAGTGAAGGACAGGGGGCAGGGCAGTACGTC.

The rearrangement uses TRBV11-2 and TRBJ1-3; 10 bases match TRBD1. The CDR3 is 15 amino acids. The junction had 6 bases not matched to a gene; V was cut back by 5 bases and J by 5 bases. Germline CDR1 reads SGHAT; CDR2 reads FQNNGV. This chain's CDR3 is CASSNDRGQRNTIYF. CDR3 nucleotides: TGTGCCAGCAGCAATGACAGGGGGCAGAGAAACACCATATATTTT.

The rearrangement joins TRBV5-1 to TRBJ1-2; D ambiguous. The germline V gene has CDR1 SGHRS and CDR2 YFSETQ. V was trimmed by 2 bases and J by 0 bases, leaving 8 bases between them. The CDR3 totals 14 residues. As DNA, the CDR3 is TGCGCCAGCAGCTTACAGAGAGCTAACTATGGCTACACCTTC. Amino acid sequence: CASSLQRANYGYTF.

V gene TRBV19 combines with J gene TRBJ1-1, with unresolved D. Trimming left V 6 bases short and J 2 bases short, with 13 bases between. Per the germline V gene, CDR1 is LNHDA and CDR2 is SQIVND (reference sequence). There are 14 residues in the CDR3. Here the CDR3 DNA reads TGTGCCAGTAGAACCAGACTCATCAACACTGAAGCTTTCTTT. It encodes CASRTRLINTEAFF.

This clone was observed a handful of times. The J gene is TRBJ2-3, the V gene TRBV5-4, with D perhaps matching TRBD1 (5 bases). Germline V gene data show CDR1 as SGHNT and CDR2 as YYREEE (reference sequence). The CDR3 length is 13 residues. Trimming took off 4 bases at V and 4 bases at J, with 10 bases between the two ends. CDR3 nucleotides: TGTGCCAGCAGCCACCCCAGGGCAGATACGCAGTATTTT. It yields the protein CASSHPRADTQYF.

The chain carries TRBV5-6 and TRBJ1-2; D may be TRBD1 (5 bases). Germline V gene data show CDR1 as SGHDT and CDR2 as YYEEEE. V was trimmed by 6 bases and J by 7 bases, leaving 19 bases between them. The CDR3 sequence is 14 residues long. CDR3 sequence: CASNLGGGLLGYTF. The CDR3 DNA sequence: TGTGCCAGCAATCTGGGGGGAGGGCTCCTTGGCTACACCTTC.